This entry lists 30 T cell receptor beta chains sequenced from one sample in a study of blood T cell repertoires in COVID-19. Profiling relied on immunoSEQ multiplex PCR, and the TCRdb table lists in-frame clones only, not all of them. Here the sample spans under 200,000 clones, about nine tenths being singletons. Sequenced sample: peripheral blood. Receptor source: a man in his late teens or twenties with active or convalescent COVID-19.

The V call is TRBV7-2, the J call TRBJ2-2; D unclear. CDR3 length: 14 residues. V was pared by 5 bases and J by 2 bases, with 9 bases between. Germline V gene data show CDR1 as SGHTA and CDR2 as FQGNSA. CDR3 nucleotide sequence: TGTGCCAGCAGCCTCTACAGAAACACCGGGGAGCTGTTTTTT. It translates to CASSLYRNTGELFF.

The chain carries TRBV24-1 and TRBJ2-2; D uncertain. The V end was cut by 6 bases, the J end by 1 base, with 5 bases between. This CDR3 is 13 amino acids long. In germline, CDR1 is KGHDR, CDR2 SFDVKD. The DNA for the CDR3 is TGTGCCACCAGTAAGCGGAACACCGGGGAGCTGTTTTTT. It specifies CATSKRNTGELFF.

The chain combines TRBV5-6 with TRBJ1-4; 8 nucleotides align to TRBD1. This CDR3 is 16 amino acids long. V shed 4 bases and J 5 bases; nucleotides not matched to a gene: 10. Germline lookup yields CDR1 SGHDT and CDR2 YYEEEE. CDR3 nucleotides: TGTGCCAGCAGCGGGCCGGACAGGGAAGGAAATGAAAAACTGTTTTTT. Protein product: CASSGPDREGNEKLFF.

The chain combines TRBV2 with TRBJ2-1, with TRBD2 matching over 12 bases. V was pared by 5 bases and J by 0 bases, with 5 bases of the junction left unmatched. CDR1 is SNHLY, CDR2 FYNNEI, per germline. CDR3 length equals 17 residues. The CDR3 spells CASSLRTSGASYNEQFF. In DNA form, the CDR3 reads TGTGCCAGCAGTCTTCGGACTAGCGGGGCCTCCTACAATGAGCAGTTCTTC.

The chain combines TRBV5-4 with TRBJ2-4, with 14 bases that match TRBD2. Germline values: CDR1 SGHNT, CDR2 YYREEE (reference sequence). The length of the CDR3 is 19 residues. V was pared by 0 bases and J by 1 base, with 6 bases of the junction left unmatched. Here the CDR3 DNA reads TGTGCCAGCAGCTTGGGGGGGACTAGCGGGAGTCGGGCCAAAAACATTCAGTACTTC. Residues: CASSLGGTSGSRAKNIQYF.

The V and J genes are TRBV7-9 and TRBJ2-6; 7 positions match TRBD1. The CDR3 covers 19 residues. The V gene end was trimmed by 1 base and the J gene end by 1 base; junction bases not matched to a gene: 10. In germline, CDR1 is SEHNR, CDR2 FQNEAQ (reference sequence). The CDR3 region is CASSLGGGSLRSGANVLTF. The CDR3 nucleotides read TGTGCCAGCAGCTTAGGAGGGGGCAGTTTAAGGTCTGGGGCCAACGTCCTGACTTTC.

In its sample, this clone was seen a few times. This rearrangement joins TRBV3-1 (or the pseudogene TRBV3-2) to TRBJ2-7; no definite D call. Per the germline V gene, CDR1 is LGHDT and CDR2 is YNNKEL (reference sequence). V shed 2 bases and J shed 3 bases, with 11 bases lying between them. This CDR3 has 14 residues. CDR3 region: CASSQNLISYEQYF. The CDR3, as DNA: TGTGCCAGCAGCCAAAATCTTATTAGCTACGAGCAGTACTTC.

The chain combines TRBV6-1 with TRBJ1-6, with D maybe TRBD1 (5 bases). Germline lookup yields CDR1 MNHNS and CDR2 SASEGT. Trimming took 8 bases from V and 6 from J, leaving 8 bases between them. This CDR3 has 12 amino acids. The CDR3 loop is CASGTLNSPLHF. The CDR3 coding sequence is TGTGCCAGCGGGACTCTTAATTCACCCCTCCACTTT.

The chain combines TRBV6-1 with TRBJ2-3; 8 bases agree with TRBD2. Germline CDR1 MNHNS, CDR2 SASEGT. CDR3 size: 16 residues. V lost 2 bases, J lost 4 bases, and 8 bases stayed unmatched. CDR3 loop: CASSENPGLASDTQYF. The CDR3 nucleotides are TGTGCCAGCAGTGAAAACCCAGGACTAGCATCAGATACGCAGTATTTT.

V is TRBV4-2 and J is TRBJ1-1; D not resolved. Looked up from germline, CDR1 is LGHNA and CDR2 is YNFKEQ. The CDR3 sequence is 17 residues long. Trimming took off 0 bases at V and 5 bases at J, with 19 bases between the two ends. This chain's CDR3 is CASSQDGSGRVGTEAFF. DNA of the CDR3: TGTGCCAGCAGCCAAGATGGGTCGGGAAGGGTAGGGACTGAAGCTTTCTTT.

Comments on this clone: An end of the junction does not agree with germline; a read error may underlie this. The chain recombines TRBV5-1 with TRBJ1-2, with 7 bases identical to TRBD1. The CDR3 length is 12 residues. In germline, CDR1 is SGHRS, CDR2 YFSETQ. The chain's CDR3 is CASSFDRAKLLF. The CDR3 nucleotides read TGCGCCAGCAGCTTTGACAGGGCCAAACTCCTCTTC.

A note on this clone: Additional DNA sequences in this sample encode the identical CDR3. The chain links TRBV30 to TRBJ2-2, with a tentative D call TRBD2 (6 bases). From germline, CDR1 is GTSNPN and CDR2 SVGIG (reference sequence). This CDR3 spans 13 amino acids. The V and J ends lost 2 bases and 5 bases respectively, with 9 bases between them. CDR3 protein: CAWSLGGTGELFF. The DNA of the CDR3 is TGTGCCTGGAGTCTGGGGGGAACCGGGGAGCTGTTTTTT.

The genes are TRBV27 and TRBJ2-1, with TRBD2 matching over 10 bases. The CDR3 loop spans 17 amino acids. J gave up 11 bases and V 5 bases, and 18 bases lay outside the gene matches. Germline CDR1 MNHEY, CDR2 SMNVEV (reference sequence). CDR3 bases: TGTGCCAGCAGTCCCTGGGGAGGGACTAGCGATTATGTCAAGCAGTTCTTC. Its translation is CASSPWGGTSDYVKQFF.

This chain joins TRBV4-1 and TRBJ2-5, with 8 bases fitting TRBD2. The CDR3 has 16 residues. Losses at the gene ends were 4 bases for V and 2 bases for J; bases not matched to a gene: 9. Germline CDR1 MGHRA, CDR2 YSYEKL. The CDR3 loop reads CASSLLAGSVQETQYF. The DNA for the CDR3 is TGCGCCAGCAGCCTCTTAGCGGGGAGCGTTCAAGAGACCCAGTACTTC.

The CDR3 DNA is TGCAGCGTTGAAGAGTTGGCGAACACTGAAGCTTTCTTT. It is translated as CSVEELANTEAFF. V gene TRBV29-1 combines with J gene TRBJ1-1; D uncertain. V lost 0 bases, J lost 1 base, and 6 bases lay in between. CDR1 and CDR2 (germline): SQVTM, ANQGSEA. The CDR3 length is 13 residues.

J is TRBJ1-4 and V is TRBV6-5, with 8 nucleotides matching TRBD1. Germline CDR1 is MNHEY and CDR2 is SVGAGI. The CDR3 contains 14 residues. Unmatched junction bases numbered 8, after V lost 6 bases and J lost 8 bases. CDR3 in amino acids: CASRAGQGGEKLFF. The CDR3 DNA reads TGTGCCAGCAGGGCCGGACAGGGCGGCGAAAAACTGTTTTTT.

The chain couples TRBV19 to TRBJ2-2, with TRBD2 matching over 7 bases. Trimming took 6 bases from V and 4 from J; bases not matched to a gene: 8. Per the germline V gene, CDR1 is LNHDA and CDR2 is SQIVND (reference sequence). The CDR3 is 15 amino acids. CDR3 amino acids: CASSTQAGITGELFF. In nucleotides, the CDR3 is TGTGCCAGTAGCACTCAAGCGGGAATCACCGGGGAGCTGTTTTTT.

The genes are TRBV3-1 (or the pseudogene TRBV3-2) and TRBJ1-1; D is possibly TRBD1 (6 bases). Germline V gene lookup returns CDR1 LGHDT and CDR2 YNNKEL (reference sequence). Trimming pared 7 bases from V and 11 bases from J, leaving 23 bases between. The CDR3 is 14 amino acids. The CDR3 region has the DNA TGTGCCAGCACCATAATAGGGGACACAGCAGGGGCTTTCTTT. It specifies CASTIIGDTAGAFF.

V gene TRBV3-1 (or the pseudogene TRBV3-2) combines with J gene TRBJ1-5, with 8 bases fitting TRBD1. Germline values: CDR1 LGHDT, CDR2 YNNKEL (reference sequence). There are 15 residues in the CDR3. With 4 bases clipped from V and 7 bases from J, the junction kept 9 bases outside the gene matches. CDR3 protein: CASSPEGQETQPQHF. The CDR3 DNA reads as TGTGCCAGCAGCCCGGAGGGACAGGAAACACAGCCCCAGCATTTT.

The CDR3 loop reads CASSLRDSDYYEQYF. In nucleotides, the CDR3 is TGTGCCAGCAGTTTAAGGGACAGTGATTACTACGAGCAGTACTTC. This chain links TRBV27 with TRBJ2-7, with 7 bases identical to TRBD1. The germline CDR1 and CDR2 sequences are MNHEY and SMNVEV (reference sequence). CDR3 length: 15 residues. V was pared by 2 bases and J by 3 bases, with 7 bases of the junction left unmatched.

This sequence joins TRBV9 and TRBJ1-3, with D maybe TRBD1 (6 bases). CDR3 length equals 16 residues. V lost 2 bases and J 2 bases, leaving 14 bases between the germline ends. Germline loops: CDR1 SGDLS, CDR2 YYNGEE. DNA for the CDR3: TGTGCCAGCAGCGTGGACAACGGACAGACTGGAAACACCATATATTTT. Its protein product is CASSVDNGQTGNTIYF.

J is TRBJ2-1 and V is TRBV2; D might be TRBD1 (6 bases). This CDR3 is 14 amino acids long. V lost 2 bases to trimming and J lost 1 base, with 6 bases between them. CDR1 is SNHLY and CDR2 is FYNNEI in the germline V gene. The chain's CDR3 is CASSERGSYNEQFF. In DNA, the CDR3 is TGTGCCAGCAGTGAAAGGGGGTCCTACAATGAGCAGTTCTTC.

J is TRBJ2-2 and V is TRBV7-9, with 11 bases lining up with TRBD2. The germline gives CDR1 SEHNR, CDR2 FQNEAQ (reference sequence). The CDR3 totals 17 residues. V lost 4 bases, J lost 3 bases, and 7 bases stayed unmatched. The CDR3 loop reads CASSSTTSGSHTGELFF. As DNA, the CDR3 is TGTGCCAGCAGCTCGACAACTAGCGGGAGTCACACCGGGGAGCTGTTTTTT.

This CDR3 reads CASSTGGAVADTQYF. DNA for the CDR3: TGTGCCAGCAGTACCGGGGGGGCCGTCGCAGATACGCAGTATTTT. The chain is built from TRBV2 and TRBJ2-3, with 8 bases fitting TRBD2. Germline CDR1 reads SNHLY; CDR2 reads FYNNEI. The V segment lost 5 bases and the J segment 4 bases; nucleotides outside the gene matches: 8. The length of the CDR3 is 15 residues.

The J gene is TRBJ2-2, the V gene TRBV18; 7 bases match TRBD1. The CDR3 is 15 residues long. The germline gives CDR1 KGHSH, CDR2 LQKENI. The V segment lost 6 bases and the J segment 0 bases; nucleotides outside the gene matches: 4. As DNA, the CDR3 is TGTGCCAGCTCGCAGACAGGGACGAACACCGGGGAGCTGTTTTTT. Translation: CASSQTGTNTGELFF.

This chain joins TRBV30 and TRBJ1-6; D is ambiguous. The CDR3 contains 13 residues. In germline, CDR1 is GTSNPN, CDR2 SVGIG (reference sequence). Trimming took off 3 bases at V and 2 bases at J, with 5 bases between the two ends. CDR3 sequence (DNA): TGTGCCTGGAGGTATCCCTATAATTCACCCCTCCACTTT. Its protein is CAWRYPYNSPLHF. Supplemented by reference TRBV30 and TRBJ1-6, the full variable domain reads SQTIHQWPATLVQPVGSPLSLECTVEGTSNPNLYWYRQAAGRGLQLLFYSVGIGQISSEVPQNLSASRPQDRQFILSSKKLLLSDSGFYLCAWRYPYNSPLHFGNGTRLTVT.

V and J are TRBV6-4 and TRBJ1-5; 7 bases match TRBD1. Germline V gene data show CDR1 as MRHNA and CDR2 as SNTAGT. This CDR3 is 18 amino acids long. V lost 4 bases to trimming and J lost 3 bases; unmatched junction nucleotides: 15. CDR3 sequence (DNA): TGTGCCAGCAGTGGTGCTGGGTCAGGGGGTACTACCAATCAGCCCCAGCATTTT. Its protein is CASSGAGSGGTTNQPQHF.

The V gene is TRBV12-5, the J gene TRBJ1-2, with D tentatively TRBD1 (5 bases). Germline V CDR1 and CDR2: LGHNT, FRNRAP. The CDR3 runs 15 residues. Between the trimmed V and J ends, which lost 0 bases and 6 bases, there was a span of 14 bases. The chain's CDR3 is CASGLVPGWGDGYTF. The CDR3 nucleotides are TGTGCTAGTGGTTTGGTACCAGGTTGGGGCGATGGCTACACCTTC.

The chain links TRBV5-4 to TRBJ2-2, with 10 nucleotides matching TRBD2. The J segment lost 6 bases and the V segment lost 4 bases, leaving 3 bases of the junction unmatched. This CDR3 has 14 amino acids. Looked up from germline, CDR1 is SGHNT and CDR2 is YYREEE (reference sequence). The CDR3 DNA sequence: TGTGCCAGCAGCGTGAGCGGGAGGGCCGGGGAGCTGTTTTTT. It encodes CASSVSGRAGELFF.

This chain links TRBV29-1 with TRBJ2-1; D is unresolved. This CDR3 has 12 residues. Germline values: CDR1 SQVTM, CDR2 ANQGSEA. Trimming removed 1 base at V and 3 bases at J, with 4 bases between. The CDR3 region has the DNA TGCAGCGTTGAAGTCCTCTACAATGAGCAGTTCTTC. The encoded protein is CSVEVLYNEQFF.